The T cell receptor (beta chain) under discussion was sequenced for a study of T-cell memory formation after mild COVID-19. Overall study: TCR clusters were mostly confined to one donor each. Study results and caveats: Mainly in CM and EM were contracting CD4+ clones; CD8+ were in EMRA. Clones that contracted from day 15 to 85 were balanced CD4/CD8, while later expanders leaned CD4+.

Each CDR3 protein gets one entry after TCRdb re-called the 5' RACE reads with MiXCR. Of some 450,000 distinct CDR3 sequences in the sample, over 15% were seen once. In regard to this clonotype: What it binds is unknown.

V was trimmed by 0 bases and J by 8 bases, leaving 17 bases between them. Germline values: CDR1 LGHNA, CDR2 YSLEER. The CDR3 contains 16 residues. The TCR was taken from an adult woman who had mild COVID-19 (a few samples of this study predate the infection). Cell type and time point are not known. The source material was PBMCs or a T cell subset sorted from them (not recorded which). This chain links TRBV4-3 with TRBJ2-4, with D hard to call. CDR3 bases: TGCGCCAGCAGCCAAGAGCTCAACACTGCAACGCACATTCAGTACTTC. It encodes CASSQELNTATHIQYF.